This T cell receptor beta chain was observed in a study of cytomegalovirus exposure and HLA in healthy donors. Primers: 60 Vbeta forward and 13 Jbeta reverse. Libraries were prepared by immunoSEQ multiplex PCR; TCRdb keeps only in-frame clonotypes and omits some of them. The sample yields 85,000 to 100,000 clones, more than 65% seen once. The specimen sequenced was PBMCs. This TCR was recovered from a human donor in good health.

The CDR3 loop reads CASGLVRPGLAVLRTDTQYF. CDR3 nucleotide sequence: TGTGCTAGTGGTTTGGTACGACCTGGACTAGCGGTACTTCGCACAGATACGCAGTATTTT. The rearrangement uses TRBV12-5 and TRBJ2-3; TRBD2 aligns across 10 bases. V lost 0 bases and J lost 1; bases outside the gene matches: 13. From germline, CDR1 is LGHNT and CDR2 FRNRAP. CDR3 length equals 20 residues.